What follows describes a single TCR beta chain. Its antigen remains unknown. This sample is part of a study of T cell responses to AZD1222 COVID-19 vaccine. For the study at large: Pooling was applied to second doses at about 4 or about 12 weeks.

TCRdb's table, derived via immunoSEQ multiplex PCR, lists solely in-frame clones and lacks some. The sample contains fewer than 200,000 clones, approximately 92% of which appear only once. General study findings and limits: Recipients of AZD1222 seropositive at baseline numbered only 5 to 7.

The receptor was isolated from an adult in good health. The sequenced sample was peripheral blood, obtained on day 0 of AZD1222 vaccination.

CDR3 in amino acids: CASSVDGTSGRWDEQYF. As DNA, the CDR3 is TGTGCCAGCAGCGTCGACGGGACTAGCGGGAGATGGGACGAGCAGTACTTC. This chain links TRBV9 with TRBJ2-7, with 14 bases aligning to TRBD2. Germline CDR1 SGDLS, CDR2 YYNGEE. The V and J ends lost 2 bases and 5 bases, in that order; junction bases with no gene match: 9. The CDR3 totals 17 residues.